This T cell receptor beta chain was retrieved from a study of blood T cell repertoires in COVID-19. As for the study in general: COVID-19 samples collected from the United States, Italy and Spain covered acute and convalescent phases. T cells, B-cell-depleted T cells, or PBMCs supplied cDNA or gDNA.

Original processing methods: Amplification of reference gene primers was used by the study to estimate nucleated cell counts. Profiling relied on immunoSEQ multiplex PCR, and the TCRdb table lists in-frame clones only, not all of them. The V and J calls and clone size were taken over from that table, and D and trimming were inferred from the DNA. The data show 150,000 or so clones, with about four fifths seen just once and about 15% held by the top ten. Germline CDR1 is MNHEY and CDR2 is SMNVEV (reference sequence). V was cut by 0 bases and J by 4 bases, with 9 bases left in between. The CDR3 length is 14 residues.

This chain connects TRBV27 to TRBJ1-2; tentative D call: TRBD1 (6 bases). The sample comprised peripheral blood. This sequence was found in a human donor with acute or convalescent COVID-19. The donor label of this sample is uncertain. As DNA, the CDR3 is TGTGCCAGCAGTTTATCGACAGGCGGCTATGGCTACACCTTC. Its protein is CASSLSTGGYGYTF.